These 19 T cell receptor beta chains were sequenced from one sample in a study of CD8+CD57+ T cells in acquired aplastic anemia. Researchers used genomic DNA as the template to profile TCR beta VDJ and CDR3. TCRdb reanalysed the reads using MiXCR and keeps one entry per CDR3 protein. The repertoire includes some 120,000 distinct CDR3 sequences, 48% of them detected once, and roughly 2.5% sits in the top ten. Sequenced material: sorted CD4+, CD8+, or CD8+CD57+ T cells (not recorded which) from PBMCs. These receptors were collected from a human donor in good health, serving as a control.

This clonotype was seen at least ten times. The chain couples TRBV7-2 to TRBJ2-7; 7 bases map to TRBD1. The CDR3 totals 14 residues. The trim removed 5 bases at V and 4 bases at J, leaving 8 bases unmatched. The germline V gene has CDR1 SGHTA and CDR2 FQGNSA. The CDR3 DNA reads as TGTGCCAGCAGCGCAGGGACAGAATATTACGAGCAGTACTTC. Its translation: CASSAGTEYYEQYF. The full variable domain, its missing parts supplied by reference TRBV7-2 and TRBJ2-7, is GAGVSQSPSNKVTEKGKDVELRCDPISGHTALYWYRQSLGQGLEFLIYFQGNSAPDKSGLPSDRFSAERTGGSVSTLTIQRTQQEDSAVYLCASSAGTEYYEQYFGPGTRLTVT.

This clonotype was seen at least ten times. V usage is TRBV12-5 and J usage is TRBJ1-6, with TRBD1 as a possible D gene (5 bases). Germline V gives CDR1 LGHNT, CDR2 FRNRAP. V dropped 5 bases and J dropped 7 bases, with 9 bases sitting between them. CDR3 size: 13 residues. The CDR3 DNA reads TGTGCTAGTGGTCAGGGCCCAAATTCACCCCTCCACTTT. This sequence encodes CASGQGPNSPLHF.

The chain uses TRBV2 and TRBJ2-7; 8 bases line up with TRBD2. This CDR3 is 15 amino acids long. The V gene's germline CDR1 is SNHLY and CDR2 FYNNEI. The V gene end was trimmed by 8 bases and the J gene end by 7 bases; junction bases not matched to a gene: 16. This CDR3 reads CASHLTIAGTGEQYF. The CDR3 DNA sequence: TGTGCCAGCCACCTCACGATAGCGGGGACCGGGGAGCAGTACTTC.

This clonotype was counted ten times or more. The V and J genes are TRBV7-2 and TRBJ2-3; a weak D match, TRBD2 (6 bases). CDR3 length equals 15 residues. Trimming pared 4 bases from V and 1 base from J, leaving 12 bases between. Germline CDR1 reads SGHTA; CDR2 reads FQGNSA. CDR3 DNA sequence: TGTGCCAGCAGCTCGGACTACCGGGGCACAGATACGCAGTATTTT. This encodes CASSSDYRGTDTQYF.

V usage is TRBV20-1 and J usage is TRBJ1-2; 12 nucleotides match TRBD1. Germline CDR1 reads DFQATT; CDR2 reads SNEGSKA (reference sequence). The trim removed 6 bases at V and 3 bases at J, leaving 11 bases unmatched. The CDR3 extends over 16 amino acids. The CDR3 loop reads CSAKPPGTGGHYGYTF. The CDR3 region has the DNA TGCAGTGCCAAACCACCGGGGACAGGGGGCCACTATGGCTACACCTTC.

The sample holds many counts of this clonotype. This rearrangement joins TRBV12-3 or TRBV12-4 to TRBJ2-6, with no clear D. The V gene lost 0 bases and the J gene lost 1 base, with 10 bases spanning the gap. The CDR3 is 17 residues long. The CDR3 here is CASSLAPWGSGANVLTF. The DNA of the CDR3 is TGTGCCAGCAGTTTAGCCCCGTGGGGATCTGGGGCCAACGTCCTGACTTTC.

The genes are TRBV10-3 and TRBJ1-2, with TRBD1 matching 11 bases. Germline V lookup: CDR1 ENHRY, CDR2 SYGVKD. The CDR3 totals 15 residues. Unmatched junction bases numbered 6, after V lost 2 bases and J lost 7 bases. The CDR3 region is CAISENGQGACGYTF. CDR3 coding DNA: TGTGCCATCAGTGAGAACGGACAGGGGGCTTGTGGCTACACCTTC.

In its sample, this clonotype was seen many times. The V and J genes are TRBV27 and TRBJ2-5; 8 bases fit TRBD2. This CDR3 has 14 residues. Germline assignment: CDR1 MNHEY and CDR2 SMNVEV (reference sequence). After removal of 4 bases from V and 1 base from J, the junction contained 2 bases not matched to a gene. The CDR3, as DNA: TGTGCCAGCAGTTACGGGACTAGCCAAGAGACCCAGTACTTC. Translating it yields CASSYGTSQETQYF.

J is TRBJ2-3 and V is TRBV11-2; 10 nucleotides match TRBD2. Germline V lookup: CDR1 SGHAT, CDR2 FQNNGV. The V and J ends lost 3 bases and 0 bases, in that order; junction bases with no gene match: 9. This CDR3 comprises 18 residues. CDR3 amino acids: CASSLRLALAGSTDTQYF. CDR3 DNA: TGTGCCAGCAGCTTGCGACTAGCACTAGCGGGGAGCACAGATACGCAGTATTTT. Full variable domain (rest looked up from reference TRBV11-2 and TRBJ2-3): EAGVAQSPRYKIIEKRQSVAFWCNPISGHATLYWYQQILGQGPKLLIQFQNNGVVDDSQLPKDRFSAERLKGVDSTLKIQPAKLEDSAVYLCASSLRLALAGSTDTQYFGPGTRLTVL.

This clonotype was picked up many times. Here the CDR3 DNA reads TGTGCCAGCAGGCAGGACAGGGGAGGTAATTCACCCCTCCACTTT. This gives the protein CASRQDRGGNSPLHF. The chain has TRBV6-1 and TRBJ1-6; 9 bases match TRBD1. Germline CDR1 MNHNS, CDR2 SASEGT. There are 15 residues in the CDR3. The junction had 6 bases not matched to a gene; V was cut back by 6 bases and J by 6 bases.

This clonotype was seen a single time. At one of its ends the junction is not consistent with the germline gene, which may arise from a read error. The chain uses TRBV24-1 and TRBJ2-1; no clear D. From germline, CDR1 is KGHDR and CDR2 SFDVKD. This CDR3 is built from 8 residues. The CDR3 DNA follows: TGTGCCACCAGTGGGTCGATCTTC. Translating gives CATSGSIF.

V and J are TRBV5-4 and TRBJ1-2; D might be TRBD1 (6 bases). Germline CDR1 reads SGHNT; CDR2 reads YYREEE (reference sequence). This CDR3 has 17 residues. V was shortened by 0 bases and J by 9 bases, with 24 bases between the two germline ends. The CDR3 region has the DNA TGTGCCAGCAGCTTGGACACAGGGAGCTTACACTCACAGAGCTACACCTTC. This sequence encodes CASSLDTGSLHSQSYTF.

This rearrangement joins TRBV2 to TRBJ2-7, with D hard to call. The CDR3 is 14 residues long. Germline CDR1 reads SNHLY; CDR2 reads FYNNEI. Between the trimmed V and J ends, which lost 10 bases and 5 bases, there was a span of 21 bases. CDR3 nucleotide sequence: TGTGCCACCACGGGCGTGAGCCCCTGGAACGAGCAGTACTTC. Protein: CATTGVSPWNEQYF.

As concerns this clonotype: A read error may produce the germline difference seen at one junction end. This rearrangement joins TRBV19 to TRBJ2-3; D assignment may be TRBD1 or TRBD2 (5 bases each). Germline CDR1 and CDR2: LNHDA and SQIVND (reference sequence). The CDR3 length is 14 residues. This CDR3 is CASSVEGRTDTQYF. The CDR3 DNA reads TGTGCCAGTAGTGTAGAGGGACGCACAGATACGCAGTATTTT. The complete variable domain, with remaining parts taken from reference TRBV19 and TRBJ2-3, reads DGGITQSPKYLFRKEGQNVTLSCEQNLNHDAMYWYRQDPGQGLRLIYYSQIVNDFQKGDIAEGYSVSREKKESFPLTVTSAQKNPTAFYLCASSVEGRTDTQYFGPGTRLTVL.

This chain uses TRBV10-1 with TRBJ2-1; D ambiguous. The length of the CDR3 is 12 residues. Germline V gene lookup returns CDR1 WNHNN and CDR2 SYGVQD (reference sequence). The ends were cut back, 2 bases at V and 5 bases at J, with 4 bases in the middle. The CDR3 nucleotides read TGCGCCAGCAGTGAGGCAGACAATGAGCAGTTCTTC. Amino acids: CASSEADNEQFF.

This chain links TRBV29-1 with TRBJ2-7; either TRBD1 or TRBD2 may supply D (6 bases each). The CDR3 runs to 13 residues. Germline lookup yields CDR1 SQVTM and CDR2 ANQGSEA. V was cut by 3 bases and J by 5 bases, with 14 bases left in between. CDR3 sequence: CSVERDTPHEQYF. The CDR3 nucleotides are TGCAGCGTTGAGCGGGACACCCCACACGAGCAGTACTTC.

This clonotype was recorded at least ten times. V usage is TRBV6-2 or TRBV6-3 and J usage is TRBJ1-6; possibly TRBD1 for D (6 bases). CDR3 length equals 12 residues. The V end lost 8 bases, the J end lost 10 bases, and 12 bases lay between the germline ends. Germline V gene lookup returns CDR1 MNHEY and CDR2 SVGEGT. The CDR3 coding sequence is TGTGCCAGCCAAACAGGGCCATCACCCCTCCACTTT. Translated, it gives CASQTGPSPLHF.

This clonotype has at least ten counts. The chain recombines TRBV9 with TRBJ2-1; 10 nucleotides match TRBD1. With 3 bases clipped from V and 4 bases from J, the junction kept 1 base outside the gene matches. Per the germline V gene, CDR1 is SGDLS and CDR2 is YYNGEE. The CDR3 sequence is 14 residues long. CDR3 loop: CASSGQGAYNEQFF. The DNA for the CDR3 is TGTGCCAGCAGCGGACAGGGGGCTTACAATGAGCAGTTCTTC.

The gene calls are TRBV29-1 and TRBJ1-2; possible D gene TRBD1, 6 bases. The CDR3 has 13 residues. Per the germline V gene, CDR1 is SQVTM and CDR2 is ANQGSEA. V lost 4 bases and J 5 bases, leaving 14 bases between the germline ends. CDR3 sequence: CSVVKGDEYGYTF. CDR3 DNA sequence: TGCAGCGTTGTGAAGGGGGACGAATATGGCTACACCTTC.